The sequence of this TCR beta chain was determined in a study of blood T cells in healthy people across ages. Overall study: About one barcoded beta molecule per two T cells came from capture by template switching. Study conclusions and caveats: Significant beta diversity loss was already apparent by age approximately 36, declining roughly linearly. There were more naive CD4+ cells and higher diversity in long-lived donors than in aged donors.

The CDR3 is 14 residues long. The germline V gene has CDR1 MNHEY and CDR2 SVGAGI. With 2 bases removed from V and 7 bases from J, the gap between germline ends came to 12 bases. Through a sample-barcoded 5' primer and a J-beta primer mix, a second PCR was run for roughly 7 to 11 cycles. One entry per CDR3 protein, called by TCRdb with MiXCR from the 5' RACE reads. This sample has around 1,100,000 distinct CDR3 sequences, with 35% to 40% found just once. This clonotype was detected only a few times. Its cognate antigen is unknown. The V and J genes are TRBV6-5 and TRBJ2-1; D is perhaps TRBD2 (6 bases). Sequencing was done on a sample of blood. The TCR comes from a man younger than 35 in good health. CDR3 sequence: CASSYPGLRNEQFF. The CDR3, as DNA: TGTGCCAGCAGTTACCCGGGACTTCGAAATGAGCAGTTCTTC.